Shown below are 22 T cell receptor beta chains from a single sample sequenced in a study of shared clonotypes between healthy human individuals. The assay was immunoSEQ multiplex PCR, and TCRdb's table has in-frame clones only and misses some. The table has over a million clones, about 80% seen once. Sequences were obtained from memory CD4+ T cells from PBMCs. Subset defined: CD45RA-negative fraction. These receptors were obtained from a man aged 18-30 years in good health. Some clones in this sample may be carry-over from other donors' samples.

For this clone: Other DNA sequences in this specimen translate into the identical CDR3. The rearrangement links TRBV28 to TRBJ2-2; D is unclear. This CDR3 contains 13 residues. Germline lookup yields CDR1 MDHEN and CDR2 SYDVKM. V lost 5 bases to trimming and J lost 1 base, with 5 bases between them. The CDR3: CASSSLNTGELFF. In nucleotides, the CDR3 is TGTGCCAGCAGTAGCCTGAACACCGGGGAGCTGTTTTTT.

CDR3 nucleotides: TGTGCCAGCAGCACTATGACTAGCGGGACCGGCTATTACAATGAGCAGTTCTTC. Encoded protein: CASSTMTSGTGYYNEQFF. The chain is built from TRBV11-2 and TRBJ2-1; TRBD2 agrees at 11 bases. The CDR3 covers 18 residues. CDR1 is SGHAT and CDR2 is FQNNGV in the germline V gene. J gave up 4 bases and V 5 bases, and 13 bases lay outside the gene matches.

This clone was found once. The genes are TRBV29-1 and TRBJ1-1; D ambiguous. CDR1 SQVTM and CDR2 ANQGSEA come from the germline V gene. V was clipped by 0 bases and J by 0 bases, with 17 bases between them. The CDR3 is 17 amino acids. The CDR3 here is CSVEDSPSTGVNTEAFF. In DNA form, the CDR3 reads TGCAGCGTTGAAGATTCACCGTCAACTGGGGTGAACACTGAAGCTTTCTTT.

The V gene is TRBV5-6, the J gene TRBJ1-1; D gene uncertain. Trimming took off 7 bases at V and 2 bases at J, with 24 bases between the two ends. The germline CDR1 and CDR2 sequences are SGHDT and YYEEEE. CDR3 length equals 17 residues. CDR3 bases: TGTGCCAGCCACTATATGGCAGGTTTACTTGATAACACTGAAGCTTTCTTT. It codes for CASHYMAGLLDNTEAFF.

This clone came up once. The V call is TRBV29-1, the J call TRBJ2-5, with 7 bases that match TRBD1. The CDR3 extends over 13 amino acids. Germline CDR1 and CDR2: SQVTM and ANQGSEA. V shed 6 bases, J shed 3 bases, and the junction held 7 bases outside the gene matches. The CDR3 region has the DNA TGCAGCGTAGCCGGGACAGAGAAAGAGACCCAGTACTTC. Residues: CSVAGTEKETQYF.

This rearrangement joins TRBV5-6 to TRBJ2-3, with 7 positions matching TRBD1. Losses at the gene ends were 2 bases for V and 0 bases for J; bases not matched to a gene: 6. Germline-derived CDR1 and CDR2 are SGHDT and YYEEEE. The CDR3 has 16 residues. The CDR3 DNA is TGTGCCAGCAGCTTCACCCGGGACAGAAGCACAGATACGCAGTATTTT. This sequence encodes CASSFTRDRSTDTQYF. The whole variable domain, remainder taken from reference TRBV5-6 and TRBJ2-3, is DAGVTQSPTHLIKTRGQQVTLRCSPKSGHDTVSWYQQALGQGPQFIFQYYEEEERQRGNFPDRFSGHQFPNYSSELNVNALLLGDSALYLCASSFTRDRSTDTQYFGPGTRLTVL.

The rearrangement links TRBV5-1 to TRBJ2-3; TRBD1 is a possible D gene (6 bases). With 0 bases removed from V and 6 bases from J, the gap between germline ends came to 14 bases. This CDR3 region has 15 residues. The germline CDR1 and CDR2 sequences are SGHRS and YFSETQ. The DNA for the CDR3 is TGCGCCAGCAGCTTGGCAGGGGCATGGTCGGATACGCAGTATTTT. Translating gives CASSLAGAWSDTQYF.

The chain uses TRBV5-8 and TRBJ2-7; the D gene is possibly TRBD1 (5 bases). This CDR3 region has 13 residues. Germline V gene lookup returns CDR1 SGHTS and CDR2 YDEGEE. Trimming removed 4 bases at V and 0 bases at J, with 8 bases between. CDR3: CASSHDSSYEQYF. The DNA of the CDR3 is TGTGCCAGCAGCCACGACAGCTCCTACGAGCAGTACTTC. The full variable domain, in which reference TRBV5-8 and TRBJ2-7 provide the parts outside the CDR3, is EAGVTQSPTHLIKTRGQQATLRCSPISGHTSVYWYQQALGLGLQFLLWYDEGEERNRGNFPPRFSGRQFPNYSSELNVNALELEDSALYLCASSHDSSYEQYFGPGTRLTVT.

The rearrangement links TRBV5-1 to TRBJ2-7; no definite D call. The CDR3 is 13 amino acids. CDR1 and CDR2 from the germline V gene are SGHRS and YFSETQ. Trimming took off 4 bases at V and 2 bases at J, with 10 bases between the two ends. CDR3 region: CASSRRDAYEQYF. CDR3 coding DNA: TGCGCCAGCAGCCGTCGCGACGCCTACGAGCAGTACTTC.

The chain links TRBV29-1 to TRBJ2-1, with D possibly matching TRBD2 (5 bases). The CDR3 runs to 13 residues. Germline values: CDR1 SQVTM, CDR2 ANQGSEA. The V end lost 4 bases, the J end lost 7 bases, and 14 bases lay between the germline ends. CDR3 sequence: CSVVARGPNEQFF. CDR3 DNA: TGCAGCGTTGTTGCCCGGGGTCCGAATGAGCAGTTCTTC.

The V gene is TRBV28, the J gene TRBJ2-2, with D unclear. V lost 2 bases and J 2 bases, leaving 18 bases between the germline ends. CDR3 size: 18 residues. Germline values: CDR1 MDHEN, CDR2 SYDVKM. This CDR3 reads CASSLPPPGVRNTGELFF. The CDR3 nucleotides are TGTGCCAGCAGTTTACCCCCCCCAGGAGTCAGAAACACCGGGGAGCTGTTTTTT.

The chain recombines TRBV5-4 with TRBJ1-1, with D unclear. The CDR3 consists of 15 residues. The V end lost 0 bases, the J end lost 4 bases, and 13 bases lay between the germline ends. Germline loops: CDR1 SGHNT, CDR2 YYREEE (reference sequence). CDR3 protein: CASSLDGPGSTEAFF. CDR3 DNA: TGTGCCAGCAGCTTGGACGGCCCCGGGTCCACTGAAGCTTTCTTT.

The rearrangement links TRBV11-3 to TRBJ2-2; 7 positions agree with TRBD2. The CDR3 contains 15 residues. The V gene's germline CDR1 is SGHNT and CDR2 YENEEA. Trimming removed 5 bases from V and 6 bases from J; junction bases left unmatched: 9. Here the CDR3 reads CASSPVGSGSGELFF. CDR3 in DNA: TGTGCCAGCAGCCCGGTTGGTAGCGGGTCCGGGGAGCTGTTTTTT.

Of note for this clone: The identical CDR3 is also encoded by other nucleotide sequences in the sample. The chain has TRBV5-1 and TRBJ2-2, with D tentatively TRBD1 (5 bases). V was clipped by 5 bases and J by 4 bases, with 9 bases between them. The CDR3 is 13 amino acids. CDR1 and CDR2 from the germline V gene are SGHRS and YFSETQ. The CDR3 DNA sequence: TGCGCCAGCAGACTGCAGGGCACCGGGGAGCTGTTTTTT. This sequence encodes CASRLQGTGELFF.

This clone was recorded once. The V and J genes are TRBV5-1 and TRBJ2-7; the D gene could be TRBD1 or TRBD2 (5 bases each). The CDR3 consists of 14 residues. Germline loops: CDR1 SGHRS, CDR2 YFSETQ. V lost 1 base to trimming and J lost 4 bases, with 12 bases between them. CDR3 region: CASSLRDGSYEQYF. The CDR3, as DNA: TGCGCCAGCAGCTTGAGGGACGGAAGTTACGAGCAGTACTTC.

The CDR3 DNA is TGTGCCAGCAGTGCGACTAGCGGGAGTTTGGCAGATACGCAGTATTTT. It yields the protein CASSATSGSLADTQYF. V is TRBV27 and J is TRBJ2-3, with 12 bases identical to TRBD2. The length of the CDR3 is 16 residues. Germline V lookup: CDR1 MNHEY, CDR2 SMNVEV (reference sequence). Trimming cost V 5 bases and J 4 bases; bases outside gene matches: 7.

The chain uses TRBV2 and TRBJ1-5, with D perhaps TRBD1 (5 bases). Germline CDR1 SNHLY, CDR2 FYNNEI. The length of the CDR3 is 13 residues. Trimming removed 6 bases from V and 3 bases from J, with 9 bases in between. CDR3 sequence reads: CASRRGSNQPQHF. DNA for the CDR3: TGTGCCAGCAGGAGGGGATCCAATCAGCCCCAGCATTTT.

This clone has only a few counts. This sequence joins TRBV6-4 and TRBJ1-2; TRBD1 matches 9 bases. The length of the CDR3 is 13 residues. The germline CDR1 and CDR2 sequences are MRHNA and SNTAGT. The V segment lost 6 bases and the J segment 8 bases; nucleotides outside the gene matches: 7. The CDR3 DNA follows: TGTGCCAGCAGCCCACAGGGGGCTGCGGGCTACACCTTC. It translates to CASSPQGAAGYTF.

The genes are TRBV18 and TRBJ2-7, with TRBD2 as a possible D gene (6 bases). Deletions cut 3 bases from V and 6 bases from J, with 15 bases between. The CDR3 sequence is 14 residues long. The germline CDR1 and CDR2 sequences are KGHSH and LQKENI. The CDR3 loop reads CASSPPVGGFEQYF. DNA for the CDR3: TGTGCCAGCTCACCGCCGGTGGGGGGATTCGAGCAGTACTTC.

The rearrangement joins TRBV28 to TRBJ2-5; no clear D gene. This CDR3 contains 12 residues. Germline V gene sequence: CDR1 MDHEN, CDR2 SYDVKM. Trimming left V 2 bases short and J 4 bases short, with 5 bases between. CDR3 sequence (DNA): TGTGCCAGCAGTTTAGGGGTAGAGACCCAGTACTTC. Translated, it gives CASSLGVETQYF.

Comments on this clone: Different DNA sequences within this sample yield the same CDR3. The chain employs TRBV5-1 and TRBJ2-7; D call uncertain. The V and J ends lost 4 bases and 0 bases respectively, with 8 bases between them. Germline CDR1 SGHRS, CDR2 YFSETQ. This CDR3 has 13 amino acids. CDR3 sequence: CASSPLLSYEQYF. DNA for the CDR3: TGCGCCAGCAGCCCCCTCCTCTCCTACGAGCAGTACTTC.

The chain combines TRBV7-8 with TRBJ2-7; weak D call: TRBD1 (6 bases). This CDR3 contains 11 residues. Per the germline V gene, CDR1 is SGHVS and CDR2 is FQNEAQ. V was cut by 4 bases and J by 9 bases, with 10 bases left in between. Here the CDR3 DNA reads TGTGCCAGCAGCTACAGGGTTGTGCAGTACTTC. It is translated as CASSYRVVQYF.